This T cell receptor (beta chain) was profiled in a study of blood T cell repertoires in COVID-19. The method was immunoSEQ multiplex PCR; TCRdb's version includes in-frame clones alone and lacks a portion of them. The table lists a few hundred thousand clones, 85% to 90% of them singletons. This clonotype was obtained from a woman aged 18 to 35 who had recovered from COVID-19. The sequencing sample was made of PBMCs or T cells enriched from blood (not recorded which).

The CDR3 bases are TGTGCCAGTAGTCCCTGGTGGCAGGGGAAGGACTATGGCTACACCTTC. Translated: CASSPWWQGKDYGYTF. The chain employs TRBV19 and TRBJ1-2, with D possibly being TRBD1 (6 bases). This CDR3 has 16 residues. Trimming shortened V by 5 bases and J by 3 bases, and 19 bases separated the two germline ends. Germline V CDR1 and CDR2: LNHDA, SQIVND (reference sequence).